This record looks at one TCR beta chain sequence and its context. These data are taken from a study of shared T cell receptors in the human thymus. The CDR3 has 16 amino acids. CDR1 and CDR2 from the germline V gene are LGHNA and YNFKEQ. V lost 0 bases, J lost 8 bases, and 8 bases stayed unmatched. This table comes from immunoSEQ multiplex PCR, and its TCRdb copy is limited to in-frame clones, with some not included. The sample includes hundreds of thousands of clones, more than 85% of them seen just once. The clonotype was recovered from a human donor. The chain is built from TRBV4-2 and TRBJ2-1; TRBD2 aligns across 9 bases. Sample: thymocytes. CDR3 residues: CASSQDLAGELHEQFF. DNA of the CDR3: TGTGCCAGCAGCCAAGATTTAGCGGGAGAATTGCATGAGCAGTTCTTC.